The rows below give T cell receptor beta chains drawn from one sample of a study of blood T cell repertoires in COVID-19. Libraries were prepared by immunoSEQ multiplex PCR; TCRdb keeps only in-frame clonotypes and omits some of them. The sample has roughly 46,000 clones, about four fifths seen once. The sample was peripheral blood. Receptors originate from a man between 60 and 75 years old with acute or convalescent COVID-19. Each CDR3 is given without its conserved first and last residue. Clone size is not always given. Where it is, it says once, few, many or a class for expanded clones.

J,V,size,CDR3
TRBJ1-1,TRBV2,-,ASSGWDSMNTEAF
TRBJ1-4,TRBV27,-,ASSPSTRYGEKLF
TRBJ1-2,TRBV7-8,-,ASSLGTGGLSNYGYT
TRBJ1-2,TRBV6-6,-,ASSYSIGGFYGYT
TRBJ2-7,TRBV11-2,-,ASSNTGGYEQY
TRBJ1-4,TRBV5-5,-,ASSLDQSSEKLF
TRBJ1-5,TRBV6-2/TRBV6-3,-,ASSSGTGIIGNQPQH
TRBJ1-1,TRBV19,-,ASSIEGGRMNTEAF
TRBJ1-2,TRBV27,-,ASSEDRLTYGYT
TRBJ1-4,TRBV5-1,-,ASSLGQQATNEKLF
TRBJ2-1,TRBV7-3,-,ASSPRDSFVSYNEQF
TRBJ2-3,TRBV7-2,-,ASSLDRLTPSTDTQY
TRBJ2-3,TRBV24-1,-,ATSDFTTSTDTQY
TRBJ2-3,TRBV5-4,-,ASSLRVESTDTQY
TRBJ1-2,TRBV6-5,-,ASSYHSGTGIGGYT
-,TRBV5-6,-,ASSLQGKLF
TRBJ1-4,TRBV21-1,-,ASSKSKRGGSNEKLF
TRBJ2-7,TRBV7-6,few,ASSSQGYYEQY
TRBJ2-3,TRBV5-4,-,ASSLGGGPMDTQY
TRBJ2-5,TRBV7-8,-,ASSLAGGPKETQY
TRBJ1-4,TRBV1,-,TSSHFRGKTNEKLF
TRBJ2-3,TRBV24-1,-,ATSENAESSTDTQY
TRBJ1-5,TRBV6-4,-,ASSAGGNQPQH
TRBJ1-2,TRBV5-1,-,ASSSGYNRVEHYGYT
TRBJ2-5,TRBV18,once,ASSQGSGEQETQY
TRBJ1-2,TRBV7-9,-,ASSRTDYT